This passage covers 21 T cell receptor beta chains from one sample sequenced in a study of blood T cell repertoires in COVID-19. The assay was immunoSEQ multiplex PCR, and TCRdb's table has in-frame clones only and misses some. Of 250,000 or so clones in the sample, around four fifths were seen once. The sequencing input was peripheral blood. The receptors shown here come from a man aged 50-59 years with acute or convalescent COVID-19.

J is TRBJ2-1 and V is TRBV7-9, with 13 bases fitting TRBD2. V lost 4 bases, J lost 0 bases, and 6 bases stayed unmatched. Germline V CDR1 and CDR2: SEHNR, FQNEAQ (reference sequence). CDR3 length equals 18 residues. This CDR3 reads CASSSTSGRVSSYNEQFF. The CDR3 DNA follows: TGTGCCAGCAGCTCCACTAGCGGGAGGGTAAGCTCCTACAATGAGCAGTTCTTC.

The V and J genes are TRBV5-1 and TRBJ1-1, with D possibly being TRBD1 (6 bases). The CDR3 spans 16 residues. Germline V CDR1 and CDR2: SGHRS, YFSETQ. Trimming removed 0 bases at V and 0 bases at J, with 12 bases between. This chain's CDR3 is CASSLGVRGLNTEAFF. In nucleotides, the CDR3 is TGCGCCAGCAGCTTGGGGGTCAGGGGATTGAACACTGAAGCTTTCTTT. The full variable domain, with the rest looked up from reference TRBV5-1 and TRBJ1-1, is KAGVTQTPRYLIKTRGQQVTLSCSPISGHRSVSWYQQTPGQGLQFLFEYFSETQRNKGNFPGRFSGRQFSNSRSEMNVSTLELGDSALYLCASSLGVRGLNTEAFFGQGTRLTVV.

This clone was recorded a few times. This chain joins TRBV2 and TRBJ1-2; a weak D match, TRBD1 (5 bases). Trimming took 6 bases from V and 1 from J, leaving 9 bases between them. Germline V gene sequence: CDR1 SNHLY, CDR2 FYNNEI. The CDR3 length is 13 residues. CDR3 residues: CASSGGFNYGYTF. CDR3 nucleotides: TGTGCCAGCAGCGGGGGTTTTAACTATGGCTACACCTTC. The variable domain in full, completed from reference TRBV2 and TRBJ1-2, reads EPEVTQTPSHQVTQMGQEVILRCVPISNHLYFYWYRQILGQKVEFLVSFYNNEISEKSEIFDDQFSVERPDGSNFTLKIRSTKLEDSAMYFCASSGGFNYGYTFGSGTRLTVV.

The V and J genes are TRBV7-6 and TRBJ1-1; 7 nucleotides agree with TRBD1. The CDR3 has 14 residues. Trimming at V came to 4 bases and at J to 2 bases, leaving 4 bases not matched to a gene. CDR1 is SGHVS and CDR2 is FNYEAQ in the germline V gene. The CDR3 coding sequence is TGTGCCAGCAGCTCCGACAGGGCCAACACTGAAGCTTTCTTT. It translates to CASSSDRANTEAFF.

In its sample, this clone was seen a few times. The chain joins TRBV2 to TRBJ2-7, with D unresolved. From germline, CDR1 is SNHLY and CDR2 FYNNEI. The CDR3 consists of 13 residues. V lost 6 bases and J lost 6, with 15 bases in between. CDR3 coding DNA: TGTGCCAGCAGCGGCCCTGGGCAAAGCGAGCAGTACTTC. It is translated as CASSGPGQSEQYF. The full variable domain, with the rest looked up from reference TRBV2 and TRBJ2-7, is EPEVTQTPSHQVTQMGQEVILRCVPISNHLYFYWYRQILGQKVEFLVSFYNNEISEKSEIFDDQFSVERPDGSNFTLKIRSTKLEDSAMYFCASSGPGQSEQYFGPGTRLTVT.

This clone was picked up many times. The chain is built from TRBV19 and TRBJ1-6, with D tentatively TRBD1 (6 bases). Germline V gene lookup returns CDR1 LNHDA and CDR2 SQIVND (reference sequence). With 9 bases removed from V and 5 bases from J, the gap between germline ends came to 11 bases. The CDR3 loop spans 13 amino acids. The CDR3 bases are TGTGCCAGCCGACAGGTGGATAATTCACCCCTCCACTTT. Encoded protein: CASRQVDNSPLHF. The whole variable domain, filled in from reference TRBV19 and TRBJ1-6, reads DGGITQSPKYLFRKEGQNVTLSCEQNLNHDAMYWYRQDPGQGLRLIYYSQIVNDFQKGDIAEGYSVSREKKESFPLTVTSAQKNPTAFYLCASRQVDNSPLHFGNGTRLTVT.

The chain joins TRBV19 to TRBJ2-7, with D possibly TRBD1 on 6 matching bases. Germline values: CDR1 LNHDA, CDR2 SQIVND (reference sequence). The CDR3 has 14 amino acids. The V end lost 3 bases, the J end lost 5 bases, and 14 bases lay between the germline ends. The CDR3 nucleotides are TGTGCCAGTAGTATCCGTGGCAGGGGACACGAGCAGTACTTC. Translation gives CASSIRGRGHEQYF.

This clone has a handful of counts. V is TRBV7-9 and J is TRBJ2-7; 10 bases match TRBD1. Looked up from germline, CDR1 is SEHNR and CDR2 is FQNEAQ (reference sequence). The CDR3 totals 15 residues. V gave up 3 bases and J gave up 4 bases; unmatched junction bases: 6. The CDR3 bases are TGTGCCAGCAGCTTCCGGGACAGGGGTGTTTACGAGCAGTACTTC. Amino acid sequence: CASSFRDRGVYEQYF.

This chain links TRBV7-8 with TRBJ2-1; 10 bases agree with TRBD2. CDR3 length: 17 amino acids. The germline gives CDR1 SGHVS, CDR2 FQNEAQ. The V and J ends lost 10 bases and 4 bases, in that order; junction bases with no gene match: 16. The CDR3 DNA sequence: TGTGCCACCATAAGGGGAGTAGCGGGAGGATTTTACAATGAGCAGTTCTTC. Amino acids: CATIRGVAGGFYNEQFF.

V is TRBV19 and J is TRBJ1-5; 9 nucleotides align to TRBD1. The CDR3 extends over 15 amino acids. Germline assignment: CDR1 LNHDA and CDR2 SQIVND (reference sequence). V dropped 4 bases and J dropped 1; count of bases not matched to a gene: 2. The DNA for the CDR3 is TGTGCCAGTAGTAGGGACAGGGAGAGCAATCAGCCCCAGCATTTT. It yields the protein CASSRDRESNQPQHF.

V and J are TRBV19 and TRBJ2-1; D ambiguous. Germline CDR1 is LNHDA and CDR2 is SQIVND (reference sequence). With 2 bases removed from V and 4 bases from J, the gap between germline ends came to 9 bases. The CDR3 is made up of 14 amino acids. CDR3 sequence (DNA): TGTGCCAGTAGTATAAGAAACAGTTACAATGAGCAGTTCTTC. Translating it yields CASSIRNSYNEQFF.

The gene calls are TRBV20-1 and TRBJ2-3; D is ambiguous. This CDR3 comprises 11 residues. Trimming cost V 6 bases and J 5 bases, with 9 bases left between them. Germline V CDR1 and CDR2: DFQATT, SNEGSKA (reference sequence). The CDR3 loop is CSAYSGDTQYF. CDR3 DNA sequence: TGCAGTGCCTACTCGGGAGATACGCAGTATTTT.

This chain links TRBV11-2 with TRBJ2-1, with 10 nucleotides matching TRBD2. V shed 3 bases and J 6 bases; nucleotides not matched to a gene: 8. Germline loops: CDR1 SGHAT, CDR2 FQNNGV. The CDR3 totals 16 residues. The CDR3 DNA reads as TGTGCCAGCAGCTTGCCGCTAGCGGGAGCTATCAATGAGCAGTTCTTC. Protein product: CASSLPLAGAINEQFF.

This sequence joins TRBV7-3 and TRBJ2-7; D remains unclear. This CDR3 is 14 amino acids long. Germline V gene sequence: CDR1 SGHTA, CDR2 FQGTGA. Trimming took off 2 bases at V and 3 bases at J, with 11 bases between the two ends. The CDR3, as DNA: TGTGCCAGCAGCTTATCCAGCACGGGCTACGAGCAGTACTTC. Translation gives CASSLSSTGYEQYF. The full variable domain, its missing parts supplied by reference TRBV7-3 and TRBJ2-7, is GAGVSQTPSNKVTEKGKYVELRCDPISGHTALYWYRQSLGQGPEFLIYFQGTGAADDSGLPNDRFFAVRPEGSVSTLKIQRTERGDSAVYLCASSLSSTGYEQYFGPGTRLTVT.

The rearrangement uses TRBV7-2 and TRBJ2-3; 8 bases align to TRBD2. The trim removed 6 bases at V and 4 bases at J, leaving 9 bases unmatched. Germline lookup yields CDR1 SGHTA and CDR2 FQGNSA. The CDR3 covers 15 residues. Written as DNA, the CDR3 is TGTGCCAGCAGTCGTTCGGCAGCGGGAGCAGATACGCAGTATTTT. Protein sequence: CASSRSAAGADTQYF. Variable domain in full (rest from reference TRBV7-2 and TRBJ2-3): GAGVSQSPSNKVTEKGKDVELRCDPISGHTALYWYRQSLGQGLEFLIYFQGNSAPDKSGLPSDRFSAERTGGSVSTLTIQRTQQEDSAVYLCASSRSAAGADTQYFGPGTRLTVL.

The chain employs TRBV9 and TRBJ1-4; 8 bases fit TRBD1. The CDR3 sequence is 16 residues long. Trimming cost V 0 bases and J 6 bases; bases outside gene matches: 7. Looked up from germline, CDR1 is SGDLS and CDR2 is YYNGEE. The CDR3 DNA sequence: TGTGCCAGCAGCGTAGCCCGGACAGGGAAAGATGAAAAACTGTTTTTT. It translates to CASSVARTGKDEKLFF.

This chain uses TRBV5-4 with TRBJ2-7, with TRBD1 matching over 7 bases. Germline V lookup: CDR1 SGHNT, CDR2 YYREEE (reference sequence). Trimming took 0 bases from V and 2 from J; bases not matched to a gene: 8. CDR3 length: 16 residues. Here the CDR3 reads CASSLGGGQRTYEQYF. Here the CDR3 DNA reads TGTGCCAGCAGCTTGGGTGGGGGACAGCGTACCTACGAGCAGTACTTC.

The chain carries TRBV3-1 (or the pseudogene TRBV3-2) and TRBJ2-5; 9 bases match TRBD1. Germline CDR1 and CDR2: LGHDT and YNNKEL (reference sequence). The CDR3 extends over 16 amino acids. The ends lost 4 bases at V and 1 base at J; junction bases unmatched: 7. The CDR3 is CASSRPGTGPQETQYF. In DNA form, the CDR3 reads TGTGCCAGCAGCCGCCCCGGGACAGGGCCCCAAGAGACCCAGTACTTC.

The V gene is TRBV15, the J gene TRBJ1-5; 8 nucleotides match TRBD1. The V segment lost 5 bases and the J segment 7 bases; nucleotides outside the gene matches: 4. The CDR3 consists of 13 residues. The germline gives CDR1 LNHNV, CDR2 YYDKDF (reference sequence). Written as DNA, the CDR3 is TGTGCCACCAGCTTGGACAGGGCCCAGCCCCAGCATTTT. Translation: CATSLDRAQPQHF. Using reference TRBV15 and TRBJ1-5 for the parts outside the CDR3, the full variable domain is DAMVIQNPRYQVTQFGKPVTLSCSQTLNHNVMYWYQQKSSQAPKLLFHYYDKDFNNEADTPDNFQSRRPNTSFCFLDIRSPGLGDTAMYLCATSLDRAQPQHFGDGTRLSIL.

Concerning this clone itself: Other DNA sequences in this sample translate to the same CDR3. CDR3 in DNA: TGTGCCAGCAGCGTAGGGCAGGGAGGCTACGAGCAGTACTTC. It is translated as CASSVGQGGYEQYF. The chain has TRBV9 and TRBJ2-7; the D gene is possibly TRBD2 (6 bases). The CDR3 totals 14 residues. The V and J ends lost 0 bases and 3 bases respectively, with 10 bases between them. Germline-derived CDR1 and CDR2 are SGDLS and YYNGEE. The full variable domain, completed using reference TRBV9 and TRBJ2-7, is DSGVTQTPKHLITATGQRVTLRCSPRSGDLSVYWYQQSLDQGLQFLIQYYNGEERAKGNILERFSAQQFPDLHSELNLSSLELGDSALYFCASSVGQGGYEQYFGPGTRLTVT.

J is TRBJ2-5 and V is TRBV30; no reliable D call. CDR1 is GTSNPN, CDR2 SVGIG, per germline (reference sequence). The CDR3 is made up of 12 amino acids. V was trimmed by 2 bases and J by 7 bases, leaving 11 bases between them. CDR3 in DNA: TGTGCCTGGAGTTTCGGGTCTGGGACCCAGTACTTC. It is translated as CAWSFGSGTQYF.